Shown below are 25 T cell receptor beta chains from a single sample sequenced in a study of cytomegalovirus exposure and HLA in healthy donors (dated by TCRdb to the late 2010s). Libraries were made using the immunoSEQ multiplex PCR assay. For the multiplex PCR, a mixture combining 60 forward primers for TCR Vbeta segments and 13 reverse primers for TCR Jbeta segments was used. TCRdb provides this immuneACCESS table in a form limited to in-frame rearrangements. Some clones are lacking; in checked studies, under half of them reflect an unresolved V gene, and why the rest are absent is not known. The data table for this sample lists about 160,000 clones. Roughly 1.3% of the sample rests with the top ten. The sequencing sample was made of PBMCs. All receptors derive from an older woman in good health and CMV-seronegative.

The chain has TRBV4-3 and TRBJ1-1, with 8 nucleotides matching TRBD1. CDR1 is LGHNA, CDR2 YSLEER, per germline. The CDR3 runs 15 residues. V was clipped by 5 bases and J by 0 bases; unmatched bases: 5. CDR3 protein: CASSSGQGVNTEAFF. DNA for the CDR3: TGCGCCAGCAGCTCTGGACAGGGTGTGAACACTGAAGCTTTCTTT.

The chain is built from TRBV10-1 and TRBJ2-5; D might be TRBD1 (5 bases). In germline, CDR1 is WNHNN, CDR2 SYGVQD (reference sequence). The CDR3 is made up of 12 amino acids. Deletions cut 7 bases from V and 2 bases from J, with 8 bases between. Here the CDR3 reads CASNDSQETQYF. Written as DNA, the CDR3 is TGCGCCAGCAATGACAGTCAAGAGACCCAGTACTTC.

The chain carries TRBV6-5 and TRBJ1-3; D not certain. V lost 3 bases to trimming and J lost 7 bases, with 13 bases between them. The CDR3 loop spans 14 amino acids. CDR1 is MNHEY and CDR2 is SVGAGI in the germline V gene. CDR3: CASSYSRRDNTIYF. CDR3 coding DNA: TGTGCCAGCAGTTATAGCCGGCGGGATAACACCATATATTTT.

The rearrangement uses TRBV7-2 and TRBJ1-5, with D possibly TRBD1 on 5 matching bases. V was shortened by 0 bases and J by 9 bases, with 9 bases between the two germline ends. Germline lookup yields CDR1 SGHTA and CDR2 FQGNSA. This CDR3 spans 13 amino acids. The CDR3 nucleotides read TGTGCCAGCAGCTTAGCGCGAAGGGGGCCCCAGCATTTT. This gives the protein CASSLARRGPQHF.

The CDR3 loop is CASSWGGDPSYSNQPQHF. In DNA, the CDR3 is TGTGCCAGCAGCTGGGGGGGGGACCCTTCTTATAGCAATCAGCCCCAGCATTTT. The chain links TRBV5-4 to TRBJ1-5; the D gene is possibly TRBD1 (5 bases). Germline assignment: CDR1 SGHNT and CDR2 YYREEE (reference sequence). V was cut by 3 bases and J by 0 bases, with 19 bases left in between. The CDR3 consists of 18 residues.

The rearrangement uses TRBV7-9 and TRBJ1-3; D ambiguous. This CDR3 contains 16 residues. Trimming took off 7 bases at V and 2 bases at J, with 18 bases between the two ends. Looked up from germline, CDR1 is SEHNR and CDR2 is FQNEAQ (reference sequence). The CDR3 region has the DNA TGTGCCAGCACGGGAAAAAGACTGACTACTGGAAACACCATATATTTT. Translating gives CASTGKRLTTGNTIYF.

The chain joins TRBV5-1 to TRBJ1-1; 8 bases agree with TRBD1. This CDR3 spans 15 amino acids. With V trimmed by 4 bases and J by 0 bases, 5 bases remained unmatched. Germline CDR1 and CDR2: SGHRS and YFSETQ. The chain's CDR3 is CASSPDRGMNTEAFF. For the CDR3, the DNA is TGCGCCAGCAGCCCAGACAGGGGAATGAACACTGAAGCTTTCTTT.

This sequence joins TRBV9 and TRBJ1-2, with a weak D call TRBD1 (5 bases). The CDR3 runs 12 residues. The V gene's germline CDR1 is SGDLS and CDR2 YYNGEE. With 6 bases removed from V and 6 bases from J, the gap between germline ends came to 12 bases. The CDR3 spells CASKRDGDGYTF. CDR3 coding DNA: TGTGCCAGCAAGCGGGACGGGGATGGCTACACCTTC.

The V call is TRBV18, the J call TRBJ2-7; no clear D. Germline values: CDR1 KGHSH, CDR2 LQKENI. The V end lost 5 bases, the J end lost 5 bases, and 7 bases lay between the germline ends. This CDR3 region has 11 residues. This CDR3 reads CASSKHNEQYF. DNA for the CDR3: TGTGCCAGCTCAAAACATAACGAGCAGTACTTC.

This chain connects TRBV5-5 to TRBJ2-2; the D gene is possibly TRBD2 (5 bases). Trimming pared 2 bases from V and 7 bases from J, leaving 12 bases between. The CDR3 extends over 14 amino acids. Per the germline V gene, CDR1 is SGHKS and CDR2 is YYEKEE (reference sequence). The CDR3 nucleotides are TGTGCCAGCAGCTTTTGGAGGTCAGGCGGGGAGCTGTTTTTT. The encoded protein is CASSFWRSGGELFF.

The chain recombines TRBV6-6 with TRBJ1-2; TRBD1 aligns across 7 bases. The CDR3 runs 12 residues. Germline-derived CDR1 and CDR2 are MNHNY and SVGAGI (reference sequence). V lost 5 bases to trimming and J lost 7 bases; unmatched junction nucleotides: 4. DNA for the CDR3: TGTGCCAGCAGTACCTACAGGGGTGGCTACACCTTC. As protein: CASSTYRGGYTF.

The chain uses TRBV7-9 and TRBJ2-1; D not resolved. Germline V lookup: CDR1 SEHNR, CDR2 FQNEAQ (reference sequence). This CDR3 is built from 15 residues. V lost 1 base and J 0 bases, leaving 7 bases between the germline ends. The DNA for the CDR3 is TGTGCCAGCAGCTTAGTGTCCAGCTCCTACAATGAGCAGTTCTTC. It codes for CASSLVSSSYNEQFF.

The chain uses TRBV6-5 and TRBJ1-1, with D hard to call. V was trimmed by 1 base and J by 5 bases, leaving 17 bases between them. Germline CDR1 and CDR2: MNHEY and SVGAGI. The CDR3 runs to 16 residues. The CDR3 is CASSYYAAGGGTEAFF. CDR3 sequence (DNA): TGTGCCAGCAGTTACTACGCGGCGGGTGGTGGTACTGAAGCTTTCTTT.

The DNA of the CDR3 is TGCAGGGCGGGGGACGGCTACACCTTC. Its protein product is CRAGDGYTF. V and J are TRBV29-1 and TRBJ1-2; tentatively, D is TRBD1 (5 bases). Germline V gives CDR1 SQVTM, CDR2 ANQGSEA. This CDR3 spans 9 amino acids.

The chain uses TRBV18 and TRBJ2-5, with D possibly matching TRBD1 (6 bases). Germline-derived CDR1 and CDR2 are KGHSH and LQKENI. The V end lost 5 bases, the J end lost 4 bases, and 11 bases lay between the germline ends. The CDR3 spans 13 residues. For the CDR3, the DNA is TGTGCCAGCTCAATCGGACAGCGAGAGACCCAGTACTTC. It translates to CASSIGQRETQYF.

The rearrangement joins TRBV19 to TRBJ2-2; D not certain. This CDR3 contains 13 residues. Trimming stripped 5 bases from V and 5 bases from J, with 9 bases between. Looked up from germline, CDR1 is LNHDA and CDR2 is SQIVND (reference sequence). The CDR3 nucleotides are TGTGCCAGTAGTGCTAGAGGTACCGGGGAGCTGTTTTTT. As protein: CASSARGTGELFF.

This chain links TRBV5-5 with TRBJ2-2; possibly TRBD1 for D (5 bases). Per germline, CDR1 SGHKS and CDR2 YYEKEE (reference sequence). Trimming pared 2 bases from V and 4 bases from J, leaving 6 bases between. The CDR3 spans 13 residues. Here the CDR3 DNA reads TGTGCCAGCAGCTTAACAGGCACCGGGGAGCTGTTTTTT. Its translation is CASSLTGTGELFF.

The chain is built from TRBV28 and TRBJ2-7; 9 nucleotides align to TRBD1. The V segment lost 5 bases and the J segment 3 bases; nucleotides outside the gene matches: 17. CDR3 length: 18 residues. Germline V gene sequence: CDR1 MDHEN, CDR2 SYDVKM. CDR3 amino acids: CASSPPRTGATSGYEQYF. The CDR3, as DNA: TGTGCCAGCAGTCCGCCGCGGACAGGGGCCACCTCGGGCTACGAGCAGTACTTC.

The chain couples TRBV14 to TRBJ2-7; D not certain. This CDR3 is 11 amino acids long. Germline CDR1 reads SGHDN; CDR2 reads FVKESK. Trimming stripped 0 bases from V and 6 bases from J, with 3 bases between. CDR3 region: CASSQDREQYF. The CDR3, as DNA: TGTGCCAGCAGCCAAGATCGCGAGCAGTACTTC.

This chain connects TRBV19 to TRBJ1-4; a possible D gene is TRBD1 (5 bases). The germline gives CDR1 LNHDA, CDR2 SQIVND (reference sequence). V was pared by 10 bases and J by 2 bases, with 17 bases between. This CDR3 spans 15 amino acids. CDR3: CAIGGGAGTNEKLFF. DNA for the CDR3: TGTGCCATAGGAGGCGGGGCCGGGACTAATGAAAAACTGTTTTTT.

The CDR3 bases are TGTGCCAGCAGCTCTACCTGGGAGGGACGAGAGACCCAGTACTTC. Protein product: CASSSTWEGRETQYF. The V and J genes are TRBV14 and TRBJ2-5; 7 bases map to TRBD2. V gave up 5 bases and J gave up 4 bases; unmatched junction bases: 10. CDR1 is SGHDN, CDR2 FVKESK, per germline. The CDR3 has 15 amino acids.

The J gene is TRBJ2-2, the V gene TRBV7-2, with TRBD2 identical over 15 bases. Per germline, CDR1 SGHTA and CDR2 FQGNSA. The ends lost 6 bases at V and 4 bases at J; junction bases unmatched: 6. The CDR3 loop spans 17 amino acids. Here the CDR3 reads CASRPGLAGGPTGELFF. Written as DNA, the CDR3 is TGTGCCAGCAGACCTGGACTAGCGGGGGGGCCCACCGGGGAGCTGTTTTTT.

The chain employs TRBV14 and TRBJ1-5, with TRBD1 as a possible D gene (6 bases). Trimming shortened V by 0 bases and J by 13 bases, and 13 bases separated the two germline ends. The CDR3 runs to 13 residues. Germline loops: CDR1 SGHDN, CDR2 FVKESK. The CDR3 DNA reads TGTGCCAGCAGCCAAGATACGGCAGGGGCACAGCATTTT. Translating gives CASSQDTAGAQHF.

V and J are TRBV13 and TRBJ2-1; D is possibly TRBD1 (6 bases). The CDR3 contains 14 residues. CDR1 is PRHDT, CDR2 FYEKMQ, per germline (reference sequence). V shed 0 bases and J shed 6 bases, with 9 bases lying between them. The CDR3 nucleotides are TGTGCCAGCAGCTTAGGAACAGGGCTCAATGAGCAGTTCTTC. Translated: CASSLGTGLNEQFF.

The chain has TRBV6-5 and TRBJ1-6; D uncertain. CDR3 size: 11 residues. V lost 6 bases, J lost 7 bases, and 4 bases lay in between. Germline V lookup: CDR1 MNHEY, CDR2 SVGAGI. The CDR3 sequence: CASRSNSPLHF. The CDR3 coding sequence is TGTGCCAGCAGGTCAAATTCACCCCTCCACTTT.